This TCR beta chain was sequenced for a study of blood T cells in healthy people across ages. The sample providers were healthy Caucasian people from Russia, aged roughly 6 to 95. The CDR3 spans 15 residues. Trimming shortened V by 6 bases and J by 2 bases, and 13 bases separated the two germline ends. PCR was performed a second time for 7 to 11 cycles using a sample-barcoded 5' primer and a J-beta primer mix. TCRdb reprocessed the 5' RACE reads with MiXCR, giving one entry per CDR3 protein. The sample lists some 730,000 distinct CDR3 sequences, 22% seen once, with around 21% in the top ten. The rearrangement uses TRBV12-3 or TRBV12-4 and TRBJ2-2; the D is unclear. The receptor comes from a man aged 70-80 years in good health. Sample: blood. The CDR3 region is CASSLSAENTGELFF. CDR3 DNA sequence: TGTGCCAGCAGCCTCAGCGCAGAAAACACCGGGGAGCTGTTTTTT.